The 15 T cell receptor beta chains given below trace back to one sample, sequenced in a study of blood T cell repertoires in COVID-19. Data came from immunoSEQ multiplex PCR; TCRdb stores just in-frame clones and leaves some out. Among under 350,000 clones listed, about nine tenths were seen once. Sample: peripheral blood. Every receptor here comes from a woman under 40 with COVID-19, enrolled during active disease.

This clone was observed once. The chain links TRBV11-2 to TRBJ2-4; no definite D call. The CDR3 is made up of 14 amino acids. Germline V gene data show CDR1 as SGHAT and CDR2 as FQNNGV. Trimming removed 0 bases from V and 9 bases from J, with 12 bases in between. CDR3 nucleotides: TGTGCCAGCAGCTTAGACCCCAAAGCGAGCATTCAGTACTTC. Protein product: CASSLDPKASIQYF.

The V call is TRBV30, the J call TRBJ2-2; D uncertain. Germline-derived CDR1 and CDR2 are GTSNPN and SVGIG (reference sequence). The CDR3 runs to 12 residues. V was shortened by 2 bases and J by 6 bases, with 7 bases between the two germline ends. The chain's CDR3 is CAWSMRPGELFF. The CDR3 DNA follows: TGTGCCTGGAGTATGCGGCCCGGGGAGCTGTTTTTT. Together with reference TRBV30 and TRBJ2-2, the CDR3 gives the full variable domain: SQTIHQWPATLVQPVGSPLSLECTVEGTSNPNLYWYRQAAGRGLQLLFYSVGIGQISSEVPQNLSASRPQDRQFILSSKKLLLSDSGFYLCAWSMRPGELFFGEGSRLTVL.

This sequence joins TRBV6-6 and TRBJ1-1; no clear D. Germline V CDR1 and CDR2: MNHNY, SVGAGI (reference sequence). This CDR3 region has 12 residues. Trimming cost V 4 bases and J 5 bases, with 8 bases left between them. CDR3 sequence reads: CASSSFSTEAFF. CDR3 DNA: TGTGCCAGCAGTTCCTTTAGTACTGAAGCTTTCTTT.

The rearrangement uses TRBV7-9 and TRBJ2-7, with TRBD1 as a possible D gene (6 bases). CDR1 is SEHNR, CDR2 FQNEAQ, per germline (reference sequence). V shed 5 bases and J shed 5 bases, with 19 bases lying between them. The CDR3 spans 15 residues. DNA of the CDR3: TGTGCCAGCAGCCAACAGGGTCAAAATACCCACGAGCAGTACTTC. As protein: CASSQQGQNTHEQYF. Looking up the rest from reference TRBV7-9 and TRBJ2-7 gives the full variable domain: DTGVSQNPRHKITKRGQNVTFRCDPISEHNRLYWYRQTLGQGPEFLTYFQNEAQLEKSRLLSDRFSAERPKGSFSTLEIQRTEQGDSAMYLCASSQQGQNTHEQYFGPGTRLTVT.

This clone showed up just once. The rearrangement uses TRBV6-1 and TRBJ1-5; 7 positions agree with TRBD1. J lost 3 bases, V lost 5 bases, and 4 bases had no gene match. Looked up from germline, CDR1 is MNHNS and CDR2 is SASEGT. The CDR3 sequence is 14 residues long. The CDR3 here is CASSSGQINQPQHF. For the CDR3, the DNA is TGTGCCAGCAGTTCGGGACAGATCAATCAGCCCCAGCATTTT.

This chain uses TRBV28 with TRBJ1-1; no definite D call. V dropped 2 bases and J dropped 0 bases, with 4 bases sitting between them. CDR1 MDHEN and CDR2 SYDVKM come from the germline V gene. The CDR3 totals 13 residues. CDR3 in amino acids: CASSLVVNTEAFF. Here the CDR3 DNA reads TGTGCCAGCAGTTTAGTAGTGAACACTGAAGCTTTCTTT.

The V gene is TRBV29-1, the J gene TRBJ1-2, with TRBD1 as a possible D gene (5 bases). The CDR3 has 11 amino acids. Trimming removed 3 bases at V and 7 bases at J, with 9 bases between. In germline, CDR1 is SQVTM, CDR2 ANQGSEA. The chain's CDR3 is CSVEAQGGYTF. The CDR3 DNA follows: TGCAGCGTTGAGGCCCAGGGTGGCTACACCTTC.

The chain uses TRBV30 and TRBJ1-4; 9 nucleotides line up with TRBD1. Germline assignment: CDR1 GTSNPN and CDR2 SVGIG (reference sequence). J lost 15 bases, V lost 3 bases, and 8 bases had no gene match. This CDR3 has 12 residues. CDR3: CAWSLRDRELFF. DNA of the CDR3: TGTGCCTGGAGCCTTAGGGACAGGGAGTTGTTTTTT.

The chain couples TRBV6-5 to TRBJ2-1; D perhaps matches TRBD1 (6 bases). The CDR3 extends over 15 amino acids. Germline V gene data show CDR1 as MNHEY and CDR2 as SVGAGI. Trimming removed 7 bases from V and 0 bases from J, with 13 bases in between. CDR3 DNA: TGTGCCAGCACTCCGACAGGCTACTCCTACAATGAGCAGTTCTTC. It encodes CASTPTGYSYNEQFF.

Points on this clone: This sample includes further DNA sequences coding for the same CDR3. The chain is built from TRBV5-1 and TRBJ1-1; weak D call: TRBD1 (5 bases). CDR1 is SGHRS, CDR2 YFSETQ, per germline. Trimming took 0 bases from V and 2 from J, leaving 8 bases between them. The CDR3 contains 14 residues. In DNA, the CDR3 is TGCGCCAGCAGCTTGGGGAGGGGCAACACTGAAGCTTTCTTT. Protein sequence: CASSLGRGNTEAFF.

This rearrangement joins TRBV4-2 to TRBJ1-4; 9 nucleotides match TRBD1. Germline V gives CDR1 LGHNA, CDR2 YNFKEQ. V dropped 4 bases and J dropped 7; count of bases not matched to a gene: 4. The CDR3 extends over 14 amino acids. In DNA form, the CDR3 reads TGTGCCAGCAGCCCCCGGGACAGGGTTGAAAAACTGTTTTTT. Its protein is CASSPRDRVEKLFF.

The V gene is TRBV5-1, the J gene TRBJ2-7, with D hard to call. CDR1 and CDR2 (germline): SGHRS, YFSETQ. The CDR3 runs 14 residues. V lost 0 bases and J lost 2, with 9 bases in between. CDR3 sequence reads: CASSLGQKAYEQYF. The DNA of the CDR3 is TGCGCCAGCAGCTTGGGTCAGAAAGCCTACGAGCAGTACTTC.

The chain carries TRBV27 and TRBJ1-6; perhaps TRBD1 as D (6 bases). The CDR3 contains 15 residues. Trimming took off 3 bases at V and 5 bases at J, with 11 bases between the two ends. CDR1 and CDR2 (germline): MNHEY, SMNVEV (reference sequence). CDR3 region: CASSFEQGNNSPLHF. The CDR3 region has the DNA TGTGCCAGCAGTTTCGAACAGGGCAATAATTCACCCCTCCACTTT.

This rearrangement joins TRBV10-3 to TRBJ1-1; the match to TRBD1 covers 7 bases. CDR3 length: 14 residues. Germline loops: CDR1 ENHRY, CDR2 SYGVKD. V lost 7 bases and J lost 1; bases outside the gene matches: 6. The CDR3 is CAINRQGWNTEAFF. In nucleotides, the CDR3 is TGTGCCATCAACCGACAGGGATGGAACACTGAAGCTTTCTTT.

This clone was counted a few times. CDR3 nucleotides: TGTGCCAGCAGCTTATTGGACAGCACCTACGAGCAGTACTTC. This codes for CASSLLDSTYEQYF. V gene TRBV7-9 combines with J gene TRBJ2-7; maybe TRBD1 (6 bases). This CDR3 spans 14 amino acids. Germline CDR1 and CDR2: SEHNR and FQNEAQ (reference sequence). Trimming removed 2 bases at V and 2 bases at J, with 10 bases between. Full variable domain (outside the CDR3, taken from reference TRBV7-9 and TRBJ2-7): DTGVSQNPRHKITKRGQNVTFRCDPISEHNRLYWYRQTLGQGPEFLTYFQNEAQLEKSRLLSDRFSAERPKGSFSTLEIQRTEQGDSAMYLCASSLLDSTYEQYFGPGTRLTVT.